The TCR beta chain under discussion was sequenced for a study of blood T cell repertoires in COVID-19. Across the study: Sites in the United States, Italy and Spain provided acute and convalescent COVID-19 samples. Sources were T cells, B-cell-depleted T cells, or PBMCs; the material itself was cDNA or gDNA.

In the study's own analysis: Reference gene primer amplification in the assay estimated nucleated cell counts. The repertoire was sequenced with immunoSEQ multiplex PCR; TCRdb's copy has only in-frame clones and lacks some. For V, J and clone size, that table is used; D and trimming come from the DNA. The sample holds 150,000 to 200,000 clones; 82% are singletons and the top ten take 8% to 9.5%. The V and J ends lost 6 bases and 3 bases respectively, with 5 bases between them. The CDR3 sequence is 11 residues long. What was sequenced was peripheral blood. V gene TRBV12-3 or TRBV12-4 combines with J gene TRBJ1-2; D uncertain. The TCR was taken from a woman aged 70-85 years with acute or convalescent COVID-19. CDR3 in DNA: TGTGCCAGCAGCCCTGACTATGGCTACACCTTC. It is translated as CASSPDYGYTF.